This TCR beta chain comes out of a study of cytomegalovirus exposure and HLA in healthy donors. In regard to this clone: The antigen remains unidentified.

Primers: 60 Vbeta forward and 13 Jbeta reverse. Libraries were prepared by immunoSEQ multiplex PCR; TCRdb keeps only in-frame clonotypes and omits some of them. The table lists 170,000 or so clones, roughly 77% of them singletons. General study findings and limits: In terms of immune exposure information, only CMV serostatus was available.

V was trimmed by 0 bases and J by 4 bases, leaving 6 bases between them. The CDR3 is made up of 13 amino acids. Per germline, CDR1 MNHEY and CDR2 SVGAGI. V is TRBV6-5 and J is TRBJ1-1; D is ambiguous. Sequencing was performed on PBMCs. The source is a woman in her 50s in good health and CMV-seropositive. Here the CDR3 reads CASSYSGSTEAFF. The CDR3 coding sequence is TGTGCCAGCAGTTACTCGGGGAGCACTGAAGCTTTCTTT.